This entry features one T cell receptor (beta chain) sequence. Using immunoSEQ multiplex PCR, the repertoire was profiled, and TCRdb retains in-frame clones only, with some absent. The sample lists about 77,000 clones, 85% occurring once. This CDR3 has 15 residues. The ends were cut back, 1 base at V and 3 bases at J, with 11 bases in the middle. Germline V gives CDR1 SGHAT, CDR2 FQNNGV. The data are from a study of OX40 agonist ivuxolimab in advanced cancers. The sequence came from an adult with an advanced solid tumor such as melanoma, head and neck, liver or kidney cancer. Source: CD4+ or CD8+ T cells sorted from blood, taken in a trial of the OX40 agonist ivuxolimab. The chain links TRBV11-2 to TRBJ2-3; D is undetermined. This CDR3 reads CASSLAFPHTDTQYF. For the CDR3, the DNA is TGTGCCAGCAGCTTAGCGTTCCCTCATACAGATACGCAGTATTTT.